The 11 T cell receptor beta chains below all came from one sample that was sequenced in a study of blood T cell repertoires in COVID-19. Sequenced by immunoSEQ multiplex PCR; TCRdb stores in-frame clones only, minus some. The data hold 100,000 to 120,000 clones, with approximately 79% observed a single time. The sample taken for sequencing was peripheral blood. The source is a woman older than 75 with active or convalescent COVID-19.

The CDR3 loop reads CASSLAGRYEQYF. CDR3 DNA: TGTGCCAGCAGTTTAGCGGGCCGCTACGAGCAGTACTTC. V gene TRBV28 combines with J gene TRBJ2-7; maybe TRBD2 (5 bases). The CDR3 has 13 residues. The V gene lost 2 bases and the J gene lost 3 bases, with 8 bases spanning the gap. Germline values: CDR1 MDHEN, CDR2 SYDVKM. Together with reference TRBV28 and TRBJ2-7, the CDR3 gives the full variable domain: DVKVTQSSRYLVKRTGEKVFLECVQDMDHENMFWYRQDPGLGLRLIYFSYDVKMKEKGDIPEGYSVSREKKERFSLILESASTNQTSMYLCASSLAGRYEQYFGPGTRLTVT.

The table lists this clone with a count of one. This chain joins TRBV7-3 and TRBJ2-3; maybe TRBD2 (5 bases). The V and J ends lost 1 base and 1 base respectively, with 9 bases between them. CDR3 length: 15 residues. Germline-derived CDR1 and CDR2 are SGHTA and FQGTGA. The CDR3 reads CASSLIAEGTDTQYF. In nucleotides, the CDR3 is TGTGCCAGCAGCTTAATCGCGGAGGGCACAGATACGCAGTATTTT.

The chain carries TRBV5-1 and TRBJ2-1, with TRBD2 matching 8 bases. The V gene's germline CDR1 is SGHRS and CDR2 YFSETQ. Trimming removed 9 bases from V and 8 bases from J; junction bases left unmatched: 16. CDR3 length: 15 amino acids. The CDR3 DNA sequence: TGCGCCACCACCGTGGTAACGGGAGGGCTAGATGAGCAGTTCTTC. It is translated as CATTVVTGGLDEQFF.

The gene calls are TRBV5-1 and TRBJ2-7; 9 bases are shared with TRBD1. Losses at the gene ends were 3 bases for V and 9 bases for J; bases not matched to a gene: 13. The CDR3 extends over 15 amino acids. CDR1 and CDR2 from the germline V gene are SGHRS and YFSETQ. DNA for the CDR3: TGCGCCAGCAGCTCTCAAGCCGGGACAGGGCCGCCGCAGTACTTC. Amino acid sequence: CASSSQAGTGPPQYF.

V is TRBV2 and J is TRBJ2-5; D is unresolved. The V end lost 3 bases, the J end lost 0 bases, and 8 bases lay between the germline ends. Germline values: CDR1 SNHLY, CDR2 FYNNEI. The CDR3 loop spans 14 amino acids. The CDR3 DNA reads as TGTGCCAGCAGTGACTACCGGTACCAAGAGACCCAGTACTTC. This sequence encodes CASSDYRYQETQYF.

This chain connects TRBV25-1 to TRBJ2-1; maybe TRBD2 (6 bases). This CDR3 spans 14 amino acids. Trimming took off 1 base at V and 6 bases at J, with 10 bases between the two ends. Germline loops: CDR1 MGHDK, CDR2 SYGVNS. The DNA for the CDR3 is TGTGCCAGCAGTGAATCGGGGGAACGCAATGAGCAGTTCTTC. The encoded protein is CASSESGERNEQFF.

This clone has just one count. The CDR3 reads CASSEYRVNTEAFF. Here the CDR3 DNA reads TGTGCCAGCAGTGAATACAGGGTGAACACTGAAGCTTTCTTT. This rearrangement joins TRBV6-1 to TRBJ1-1; D is possibly TRBD1 (6 bases). Trimming left V 2 bases short and J 0 bases short, with 7 bases between. Germline CDR1 reads MNHNS; CDR2 reads SASEGT. The CDR3 length is 14 residues.

The rearrangement uses TRBV7-8 and TRBJ2-5, with TRBD1 identical over 7 bases. Trimming removed 4 bases from V and 1 base from J; junction bases left unmatched: 3. The CDR3 spans 14 residues. Looked up from germline, CDR1 is SGHVS and CDR2 is FQNEAQ. The CDR3 bases are TGTGCCAGCAGCTCCAGGGGGACCCAAGAGACCCAGTACTTC. Its translation is CASSSRGTQETQYF.

DNA of the CDR3: TGTGCCAGCTCACCAACCGGGAGTCCCTACAATGAGCAGTTCTTC. Its protein product is CASSPTGSPYNEQFF. The chain recombines TRBV18 with TRBJ2-1; tentatively, D is TRBD2 (6 bases). Trimming pared 2 bases from V and 2 bases from J, leaving 10 bases between. Germline CDR1 and CDR2: KGHSH and LQKENI. CDR3 length: 15 amino acids.

This chain joins TRBV5-1 and TRBJ2-7; 9 bases match TRBD1. CDR1 is SGHRS, CDR2 YFSETQ, per germline. V shed 4 bases, J shed 4 bases, and the junction held 12 bases outside the gene matches. The CDR3 has 16 residues. CDR3 region: CASSPAGDRVVYEQYF. Written as DNA, the CDR3 is TGCGCCAGCAGCCCGGCAGGGGACAGGGTCGTGTACGAGCAGTACTTC.

The chain links TRBV12-2 to TRBJ2-3; the table's D call, TRBD2, has no DNA check behind it. TRBV12-2 is deemed a pseudogene. The CDR3 totals 18 residues. The CDR3 DNA sequence: TGTGCAAGTCGCTTAGGTGCTAGCGGGGGCTGCGGGACAGATACGCAGTATTTT. Translating gives CASRLGASGGCGTDTQYF.